These 17 T cell receptor beta chains came from one sample sequenced in a study of blood T cell repertoires in COVID-19. The method was immunoSEQ multiplex PCR; TCRdb's version includes in-frame clones alone and lacks a portion of them. The repertoire holds some 220,000 clones, with about four fifths as singletons. The specimen sequenced was peripheral blood. The source is a woman aged 60-70 years with acute or convalescent COVID-19.

For this clone: This specimen includes other DNA sequences encoding the same CDR3. J is TRBJ1-4 and V is TRBV2; D is possibly TRBD1 (6 bases). V was trimmed by 1 base and J by 6 bases, leaving 15 bases between them. The CDR3 runs 16 residues. CDR1 and CDR2 (germline): SNHLY, FYNNEI. This chain's CDR3 is CASSEDRVGRDEKLFF. CDR3 nucleotide sequence: TGTGCCAGCAGTGAAGACAGGGTAGGGAGGGATGAAAAACTGTTTTTT.

The gene calls are TRBV5-6 and TRBJ2-3, with 10 positions matching TRBD1. The CDR3 consists of 15 residues. V was clipped by 1 base and J by 5 bases; unmatched bases: 4. Per the germline V gene, CDR1 is SGHDT and CDR2 is YYEEEE. CDR3 in amino acids: CASSLRGTGVDTQYF. CDR3 nucleotide sequence: TGTGCCAGCAGCTTGAGGGGGACAGGGGTAGATACGCAGTATTTT.

The genes are TRBV30 and TRBJ1-5; D is uncertain. The germline gives CDR1 GTSNPN, CDR2 SVGIG (reference sequence). The CDR3 loop spans 13 amino acids. The V end lost 4 bases, the J end lost 0 bases, and 7 bases lay between the germline ends. CDR3 residues: CAWNERSNQPQHF. The CDR3 bases are TGTGCCTGGAATGAGCGTAGCAATCAGCCCCAGCATTTT. The full variable domain, its missing parts supplied by reference TRBV30 and TRBJ1-5, is SQTIHQWPATLVQPVGSPLSLECTVEGTSNPNLYWYRQAAGRGLQLLFYSVGIGQISSEVPQNLSASRPQDRQFILSSKKLLLSDSGFYLCAWNERSNQPQHFGDGTRLSIL.

This rearrangement joins TRBV6-5 to TRBJ2-3; D gene unclear. Between the trimmed V and J ends, which lost 2 bases and 5 bases, there was a span of 8 bases. The V gene's germline CDR1 is MNHEY and CDR2 SVGAGI. This CDR3 comprises 13 residues. The DNA of the CDR3 is TGTGCCAGCAGTTACAATGGGCGAGATACGCAGTATTTT. It codes for CASSYNGRDTQYF.

V gene TRBV28 combines with J gene TRBJ1-5, with D hard to call. CDR3 length: 11 amino acids. V lost 2 bases and J lost 9, with 5 bases in between. CDR1 and CDR2 from the germline V gene are MDHEN and SYDVKM. The DNA for the CDR3 is TGTGCCAGCAGTTTAATCTGGCCCCAGCATTTT. This translates into CASSLIWPQHF.

The genes are TRBV6-5 and TRBJ1-6; D is unresolved. V was pared by 6 bases and J by 8 bases, with 8 bases between. The V gene's germline CDR1 is MNHEY and CDR2 SVGAGI. There are 12 residues in the CDR3. The CDR3 loop reads CASSLQHSPLHF. In nucleotides, the CDR3 is TGTGCCAGCAGCCTACAGCATTCACCCCTCCACTTT.

This rearrangement joins TRBV3-1 (or the pseudogene TRBV3-2) to TRBJ2-2, with D tentatively TRBD2 (6 bases). Trimming took 4 bases from V and 3 from J, leaving 15 bases between them. This CDR3 has 16 amino acids. Germline values: CDR1 LGHDT, CDR2 YNNKEL (reference sequence). CDR3 DNA sequence: TGTGCCAGCAGCCCACCAAGAGGAGGGTACACCGGGGAGCTGTTTTTT. Translating it yields CASSPPRGGYTGELFF.

The chain's CDR3 is CSVDIGQGAKTYGYTF. The CDR3 DNA reads as TGCAGCGTAGATATCGGACAGGGAGCCAAAACCTATGGCTACACCTTC. The rearrangement joins TRBV29-1 to TRBJ1-2, with TRBD1 matching over 8 bases. CDR3 length equals 16 residues. V dropped 6 bases and J dropped 4; count of bases not matched to a gene: 16. Germline values: CDR1 SQVTM, CDR2 ANQGSEA.

The chain uses TRBV10-3 and TRBJ1-1, with a tentative D call TRBD1 (6 bases). The CDR3 contains 14 residues. Germline CDR1 reads ENHRY; CDR2 reads SYGVKD. Trimming stripped 6 bases from V and 0 bases from J, with 11 bases between. CDR3 sequence reads: CAIRTGTLNTEAFF. CDR3 bases: TGTGCCATCAGGACCGGGACACTGAACACTGAAGCTTTCTTT.

The V and J genes are TRBV3-1 (or the pseudogene TRBV3-2) and TRBJ1-2; the D is unclear. The V gene lost 0 bases and the J gene lost 6 bases, with 11 bases spanning the gap. This CDR3 contains 14 residues. CDR1 is LGHDT and CDR2 is YNNKEL in the germline V gene (reference sequence). DNA of the CDR3: TGTGCCAGCAGCCAAGACAGGTTTGCCCATGGCTACACCTTC. It is translated as CASSQDRFAHGYTF.

J is TRBJ2-7 and V is TRBV27, with 8 bases fitting TRBD2. V dropped 5 bases and J dropped 5; count of bases not matched to a gene: 17. CDR1 and CDR2 from the germline V gene are MNHEY and SMNVEV (reference sequence). The CDR3 extends over 17 amino acids. This CDR3 reads CASSPGLILAGRNEQYF. In DNA, the CDR3 is TGTGCCAGCAGTCCCGGGCTGATTTTAGCGGGGAGAAACGAGCAGTACTTC.

This rearrangement joins TRBV2 to TRBJ2-2, with TRBD2 as a possible D gene (6 bases). From germline, CDR1 is SNHLY and CDR2 FYNNEI. The CDR3 runs 15 residues. With 9 bases removed from V and 4 bases from J, the gap between germline ends came to 18 bases. As DNA, the CDR3 is TGTGCCAGTCGAGGGGAGGCGTGGAGCACCGGGGAGCTGTTTTTT. Translated: CASRGEAWSTGELFF.

The CDR3 DNA reads as TGTGCCAGCAGCCCTGGACGGGGGGCTCGAGCAGATACGCAGTATTTT. Its protein product is CASSPGRGARADTQYF. This chain uses TRBV5-5 with TRBJ2-3; D might be TRBD2 (7 bases). Germline V CDR1 and CDR2: SGHKS, YYEKEE (reference sequence). This CDR3 spans 16 amino acids. V was pared by 4 bases and J by 4 bases, with 19 bases between.

V gene TRBV5-1 combines with J gene TRBJ2-1; 9 bases are shared with TRBD1. V gave up 1 base and J gave up 6 bases; unmatched junction bases: 5. Germline-derived CDR1 and CDR2 are SGHRS and YFSETQ. CDR3 length equals 15 residues. The CDR3: CASSLPGTGFNEQFF. CDR3 nucleotides: TGCGCCAGCAGCTTGCCCGGGACAGGGTTCAATGAGCAGTTCTTC.

The rearrangement links TRBV5-4 to TRBJ2-5; TRBD2 matches 7 bases. CDR3 size: 16 residues. CDR1 and CDR2 (germline): SGHNT, YYREEE (reference sequence). The V segment lost 0 bases and the J segment 2 bases; nucleotides outside the gene matches: 7. CDR3 residues: CASSLGTAGLQETQYF. In DNA form, the CDR3 reads TGTGCCAGCAGCTTGGGAACAGCGGGGTTACAAGAGACCCAGTACTTC. The whole variable domain, filled in from reference TRBV5-4 and TRBJ2-5, reads ETGVTQSPTHLIKTRGQQVTLRCSSQSGHNTVSWYQQALGQGPQFIFQYYREEENGRGNFPPRFSGLQFPNYSSELNVNALELDDSALYLCASSLGTAGLQETQYFGPGTRLLVL.

This chain uses TRBV5-1 with TRBJ1-4, with D possibly being TRBD1 (5 bases). The germline V and J ends were trimmed by 6 bases and 4 bases, with 16 bases remaining between them. The CDR3 runs to 15 residues. From germline, CDR1 is SGHRS and CDR2 YFSETQ. As DNA, the CDR3 is TGCGCCAGCAAGACCACGGGACTGAGTAATGAAAAACTGTTTTTT. Translation: CASKTTGLSNEKLFF.

This CDR3 is CASSLADRALLREQYF. The CDR3 DNA sequence: TGTGCCAGCAGCCTTGCTGACAGGGCTCTCCTACGGGAGCAGTACTTC. The J gene is TRBJ2-7, the V gene TRBV7-8, with 7 bases fitting TRBD1. From germline, CDR1 is SGHVS and CDR2 FQNEAQ. The CDR3 extends over 16 amino acids. The V gene end was trimmed by 5 bases and the J gene end by 7 bases; junction bases not matched to a gene: 17.